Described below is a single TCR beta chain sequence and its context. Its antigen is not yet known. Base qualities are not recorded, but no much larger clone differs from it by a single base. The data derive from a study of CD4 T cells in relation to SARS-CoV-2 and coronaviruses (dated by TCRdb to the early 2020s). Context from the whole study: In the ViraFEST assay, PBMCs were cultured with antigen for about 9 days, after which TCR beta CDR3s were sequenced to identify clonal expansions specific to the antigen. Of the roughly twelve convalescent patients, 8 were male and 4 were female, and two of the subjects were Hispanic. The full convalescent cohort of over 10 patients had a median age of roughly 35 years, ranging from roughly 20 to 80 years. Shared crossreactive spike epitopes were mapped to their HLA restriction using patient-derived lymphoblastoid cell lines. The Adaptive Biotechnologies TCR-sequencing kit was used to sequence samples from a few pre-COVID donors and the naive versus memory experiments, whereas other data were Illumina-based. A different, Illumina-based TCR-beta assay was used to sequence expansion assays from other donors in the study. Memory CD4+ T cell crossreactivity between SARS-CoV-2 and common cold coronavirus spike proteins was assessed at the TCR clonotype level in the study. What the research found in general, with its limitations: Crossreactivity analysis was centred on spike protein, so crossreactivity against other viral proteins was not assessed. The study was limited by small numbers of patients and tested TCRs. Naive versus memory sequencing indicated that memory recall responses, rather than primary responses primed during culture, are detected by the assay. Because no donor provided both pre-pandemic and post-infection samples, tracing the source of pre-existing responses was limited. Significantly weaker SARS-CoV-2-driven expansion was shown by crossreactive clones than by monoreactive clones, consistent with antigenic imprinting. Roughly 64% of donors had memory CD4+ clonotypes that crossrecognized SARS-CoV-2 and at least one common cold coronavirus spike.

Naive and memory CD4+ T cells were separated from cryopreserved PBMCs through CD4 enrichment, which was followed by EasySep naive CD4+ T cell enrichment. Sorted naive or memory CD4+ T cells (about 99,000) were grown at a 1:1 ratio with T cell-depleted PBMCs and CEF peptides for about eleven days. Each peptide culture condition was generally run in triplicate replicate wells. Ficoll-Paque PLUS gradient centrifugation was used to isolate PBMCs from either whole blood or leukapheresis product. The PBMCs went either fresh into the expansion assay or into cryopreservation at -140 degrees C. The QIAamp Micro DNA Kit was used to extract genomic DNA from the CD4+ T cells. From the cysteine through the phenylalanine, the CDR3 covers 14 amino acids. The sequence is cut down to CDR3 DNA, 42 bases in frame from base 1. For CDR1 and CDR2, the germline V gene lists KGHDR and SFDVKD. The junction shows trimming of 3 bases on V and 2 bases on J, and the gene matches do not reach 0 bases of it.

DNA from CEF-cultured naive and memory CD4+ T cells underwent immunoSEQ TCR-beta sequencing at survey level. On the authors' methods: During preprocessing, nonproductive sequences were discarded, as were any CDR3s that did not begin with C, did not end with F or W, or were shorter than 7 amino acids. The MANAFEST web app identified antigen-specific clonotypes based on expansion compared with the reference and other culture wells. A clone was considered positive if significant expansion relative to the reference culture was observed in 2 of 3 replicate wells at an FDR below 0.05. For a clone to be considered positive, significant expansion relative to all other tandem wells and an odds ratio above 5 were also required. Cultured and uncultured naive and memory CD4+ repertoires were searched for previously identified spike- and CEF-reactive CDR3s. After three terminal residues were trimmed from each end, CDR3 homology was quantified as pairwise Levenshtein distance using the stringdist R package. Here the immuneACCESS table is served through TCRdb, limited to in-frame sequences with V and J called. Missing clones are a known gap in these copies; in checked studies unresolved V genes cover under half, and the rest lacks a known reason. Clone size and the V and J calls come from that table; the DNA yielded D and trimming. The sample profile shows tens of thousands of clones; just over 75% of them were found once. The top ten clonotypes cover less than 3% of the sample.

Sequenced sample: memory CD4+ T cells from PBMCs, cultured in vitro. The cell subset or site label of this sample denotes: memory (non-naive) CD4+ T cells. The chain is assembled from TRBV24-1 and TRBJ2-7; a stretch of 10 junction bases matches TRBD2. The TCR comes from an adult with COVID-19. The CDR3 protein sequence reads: CATSDGTSAYEQYF. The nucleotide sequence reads TGTGCCACCAGTGATGGGACTAGCGCCTACGAGCAGTACTTC.